This is a list of T cell receptor beta chains from one sample in a study of T cell responses to AZD1222 COVID-19 vaccine. Generated by immunoSEQ multiplex PCR, the TCRdb table keeps only in-frame clones and is missing some. The data contain approximately 150,000 clones, 90% to 95% of them seen just once; the ten biggest clones take up roughly 1.2%. The sample in question was peripheral blood, obtained on day 0 of AZD1222 vaccination. These receptors all come from an adult in good health. Each CDR3 is given with its conserved first and last residue. The order of the fields is J gene, V gene, CDR3 protein.

j_call: TRBJ1-5; v_call: TRBV7-2; cdr3_aa: CASSLVTGYSNQPQHF
j_call: TRBJ2-3; v_call: TRBV19; cdr3_aa: CASSITVSTDTQYF
j_call: TRBJ2-1; v_call: TRBV10-3; cdr3_aa: CAISDPSGSTNEQFF
j_call: TRBJ2-2; v_call: TRBV20-1; cdr3_aa: CSASIPGGELFF
j_call: TRBJ1-1; v_call: TRBV6-5; cdr3_aa: CASKSGSVPEAFF
j_call: TRBJ1-6; v_call: TRBV30; cdr3_aa: CAWSAGTVGGSPLHF
j_call: TRBJ2-1; v_call: TRBV3-1/TRBV3-2; cdr3_aa: CASSPQAGATFF
j_call: TRBJ1-2; v_call: TRBV6-5; cdr3_aa: CASSYLSQDPNYGYTF
j_call: TRBJ1-2; v_call: TRBV29-1; cdr3_aa: CSVEDWRYYGYTF
j_call: TRBJ1-1; v_call: TRBV5-1; cdr3_aa: CASSYTGAGNTEAFF
j_call: TRBJ2-3; v_call: TRBV29-1; cdr3_aa: CSVARLAGGTDTQYF
j_call: TRBJ1-1; v_call: TRBV9; cdr3_aa: CASSPRTGTLDEAFF
j_call: TRBJ1-3; v_call: TRBV7-8; cdr3_aa: CASSLAGWERRDTARNTIYF
j_call: TRBJ2-1; v_call: TRBV3-1/TRBV3-2; cdr3_aa: CASSQDYRYNEQFF
j_call: TRBJ1-1; v_call: TRBV6-2/TRBV6-3; cdr3_aa: CASSYSYGVEAFF
j_call: TRBJ1-2; v_call: TRBV2; cdr3_aa: CASSVRTAPVLYGYTF
j_call: TRBJ1-5; v_call: TRBV7-9; cdr3_aa: CASSHGQDLDNQPQHF
j_call: TRBJ1-2; v_call: TRBV25-1; cdr3_aa: CASSGGGGLGYTF
j_call: TRBJ1-2; v_call: TRBV7-9; cdr3_aa: CASSPQGQGSNGYTF
j_call: TRBJ2-3; v_call: TRBV6-5; cdr3_aa: CASSPSGTDTQYF
j_call: TRBJ1-3; v_call: TRBV19; cdr3_aa: CASIPGHGDTIYF
j_call: TRBJ1-4; v_call: TRBV5-1; cdr3_aa: CASSSDGQGLLFF
j_call: TRBJ2-2; v_call: TRBV29-1; cdr3_aa: CSVEEDTQTTGELFF
j_call: TRBJ1-2; v_call: TRBV19; cdr3_aa: CASTKQGKHYGYTF
j_call: TRBJ1-1; v_call: TRBV19; cdr3_aa: CASSIRPGLNTEAFF
j_call: TRBJ1-5; v_call: TRBV5-5; cdr3_aa: CASSGGTGRDQPQHF
j_call: TRBJ2-4; v_call: TRBV6-2/TRBV6-3; cdr3_aa: CASSHSGGQDF
j_call: TRBJ1-1; v_call: TRBV10-3; cdr3_aa: CAISGSGGNTEAFF
j_call: TRBJ1-2; v_call: TRBV4-1; cdr3_aa: CASSQGGRGPCTF